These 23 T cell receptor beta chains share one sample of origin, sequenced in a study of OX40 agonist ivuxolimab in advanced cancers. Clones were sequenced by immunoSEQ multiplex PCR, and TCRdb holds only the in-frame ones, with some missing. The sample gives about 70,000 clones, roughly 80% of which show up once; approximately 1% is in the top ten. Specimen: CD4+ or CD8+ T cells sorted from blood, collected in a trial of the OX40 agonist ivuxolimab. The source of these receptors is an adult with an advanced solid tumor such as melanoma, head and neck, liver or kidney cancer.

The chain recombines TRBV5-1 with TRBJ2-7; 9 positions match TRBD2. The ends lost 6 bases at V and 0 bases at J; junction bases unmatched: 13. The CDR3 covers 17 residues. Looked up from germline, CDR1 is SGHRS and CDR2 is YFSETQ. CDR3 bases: TGCGCCAGCACGAATAAACTTAGCGGGGGTCTCTCCTACGAGCAGTACTTC. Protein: CASTNKLSGGLSYEQYF.

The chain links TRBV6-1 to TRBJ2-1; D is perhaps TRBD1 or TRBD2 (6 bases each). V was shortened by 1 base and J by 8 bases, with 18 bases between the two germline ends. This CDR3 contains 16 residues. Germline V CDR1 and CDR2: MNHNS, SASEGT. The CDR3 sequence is CASSEVTGPTGDEQFF. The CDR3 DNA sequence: TGTGCCAGCAGTGAAGTGACAGGTCCAACGGGGGATGAGCAGTTCTTC.

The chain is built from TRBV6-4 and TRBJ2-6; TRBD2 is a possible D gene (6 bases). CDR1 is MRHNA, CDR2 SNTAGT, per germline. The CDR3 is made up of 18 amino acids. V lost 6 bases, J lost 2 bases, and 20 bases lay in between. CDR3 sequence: CASSDTGGGGAGANVLTF. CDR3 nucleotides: TGTGCCAGCAGCGACACTGGTGGGGGAGGAGCTGGGGCCAACGTCCTGACTTTC.

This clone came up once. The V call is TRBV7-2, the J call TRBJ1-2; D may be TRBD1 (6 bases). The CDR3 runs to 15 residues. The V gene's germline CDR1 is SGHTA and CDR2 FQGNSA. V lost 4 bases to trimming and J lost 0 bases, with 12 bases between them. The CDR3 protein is CASSSGPGANYGYTF. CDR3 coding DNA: TGTGCCAGCAGCTCAGGCCCAGGGGCTAACTATGGCTACACCTTC. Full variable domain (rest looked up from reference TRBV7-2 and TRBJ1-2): GAGVSQSPSNKVTEKGKDVELRCDPISGHTALYWYRQSLGQGLEFLIYFQGNSAPDKSGLPSDRFSAERTGGSVSTLTIQRTQQEDSAVYLCASSSGPGANYGYTFGSGTRLTVV.

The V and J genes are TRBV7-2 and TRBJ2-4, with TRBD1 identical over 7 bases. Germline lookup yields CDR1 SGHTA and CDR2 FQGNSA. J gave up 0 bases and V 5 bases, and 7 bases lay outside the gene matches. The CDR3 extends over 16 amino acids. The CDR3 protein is CASSLWTGLAKNIQYF. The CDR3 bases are TGTGCCAGCAGCCTTTGGACAGGACTAGCCAAAAACATTCAGTACTTC.

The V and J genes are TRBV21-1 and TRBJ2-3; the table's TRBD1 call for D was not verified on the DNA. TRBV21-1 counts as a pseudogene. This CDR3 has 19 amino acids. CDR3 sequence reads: CASSFIAGTTLGYTDTQYF. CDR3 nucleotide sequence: TGTGCCAGCAGCTTTATTGCTGGGACAACTTTAGGTTACACAGATACGCAGTATTTT.

The CDR3 region is CASSLRTGVNNSPLHF. DNA of the CDR3: TGCGCCAGCAGCCTCCGGACAGGGGTAAATAATTCACCCCTCCACTTT. V gene TRBV5-1 combines with J gene TRBJ1-6; 9 bases match TRBD1. After removal of 4 bases from V and 5 bases from J, the junction contained 7 bases not matched to a gene. In germline, CDR1 is SGHRS, CDR2 YFSETQ. The CDR3 loop spans 16 amino acids.

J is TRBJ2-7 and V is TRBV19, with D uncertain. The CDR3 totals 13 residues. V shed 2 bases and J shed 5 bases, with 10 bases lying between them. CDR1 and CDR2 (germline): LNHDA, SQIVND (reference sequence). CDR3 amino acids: CASSISRAHEQYF. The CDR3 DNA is TGTGCCAGTAGTATAAGCAGAGCCCACGAGCAGTACTTC. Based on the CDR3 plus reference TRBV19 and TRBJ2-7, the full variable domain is DGGITQSPKYLFRKEGQNVTLSCEQNLNHDAMYWYRQDPGQGLRLIYYSQIVNDFQKGDIAEGYSVSREKKESFPLTVTSAQKNPTAFYLCASSISRAHEQYFGPGTRLTVT.

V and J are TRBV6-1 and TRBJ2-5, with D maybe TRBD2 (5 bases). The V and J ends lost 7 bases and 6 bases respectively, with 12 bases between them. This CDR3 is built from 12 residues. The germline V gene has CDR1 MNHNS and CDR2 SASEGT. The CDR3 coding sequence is TGTGCCAGCATCAGGTCCGGGAAGACCCAGTACTTC. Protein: CASIRSGKTQYF.

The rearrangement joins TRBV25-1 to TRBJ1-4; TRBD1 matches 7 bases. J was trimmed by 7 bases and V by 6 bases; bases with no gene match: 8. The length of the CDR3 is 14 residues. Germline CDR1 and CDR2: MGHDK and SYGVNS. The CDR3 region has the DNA TGTGCCAGCAGAGGGAGACAGGGATTTGAAAAACTGTTTTTT. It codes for CASRGRQGFEKLFF.

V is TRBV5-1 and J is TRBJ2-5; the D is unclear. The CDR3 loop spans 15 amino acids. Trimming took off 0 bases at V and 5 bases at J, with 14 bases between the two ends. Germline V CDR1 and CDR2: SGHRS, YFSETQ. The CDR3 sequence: CASSLANGLGETQYF. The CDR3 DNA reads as TGCGCCAGCAGCTTGGCCAATGGGCTGGGGGAGACCCAGTACTTC.

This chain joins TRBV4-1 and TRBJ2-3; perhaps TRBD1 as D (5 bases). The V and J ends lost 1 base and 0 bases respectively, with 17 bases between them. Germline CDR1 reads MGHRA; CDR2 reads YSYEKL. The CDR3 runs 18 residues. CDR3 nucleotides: TGCGCCAGCAGCCAAGGACCACAGGCCCGAACTAGCACAGATACGCAGTATTTT. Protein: CASSQGPQARTSTDTQYF.

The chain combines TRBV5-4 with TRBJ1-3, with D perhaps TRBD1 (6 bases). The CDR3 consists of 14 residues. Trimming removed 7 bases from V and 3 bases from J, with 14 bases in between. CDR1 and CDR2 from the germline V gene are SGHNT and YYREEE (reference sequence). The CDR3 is CASGRGQLGNTIYF. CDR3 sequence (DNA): TGTGCCAGCGGTCGGGGACAACTTGGAAACACCATATATTTT.

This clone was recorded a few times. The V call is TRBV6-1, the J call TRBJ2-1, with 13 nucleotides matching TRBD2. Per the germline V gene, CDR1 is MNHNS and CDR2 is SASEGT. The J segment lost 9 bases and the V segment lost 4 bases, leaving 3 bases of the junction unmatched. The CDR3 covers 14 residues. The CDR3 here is CASSGTSGGFEQFF. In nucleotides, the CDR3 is TGTGCCAGCAGTGGGACTAGCGGGGGATTTGAGCAGTTCTTC.

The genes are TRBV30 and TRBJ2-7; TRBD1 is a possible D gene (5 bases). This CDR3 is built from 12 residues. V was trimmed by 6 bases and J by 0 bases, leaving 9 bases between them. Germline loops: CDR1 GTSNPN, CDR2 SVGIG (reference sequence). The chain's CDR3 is CACSRDSYEQYF. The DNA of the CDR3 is TGTGCCTGTTCCAGGGACTCCTACGAGCAGTACTTC.

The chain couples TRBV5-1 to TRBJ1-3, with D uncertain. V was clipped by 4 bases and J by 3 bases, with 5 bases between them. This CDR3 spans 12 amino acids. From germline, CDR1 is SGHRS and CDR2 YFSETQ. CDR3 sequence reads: CASSLGGNTIYF. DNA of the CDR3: TGCGCCAGCAGCCTAGGTGGAAACACCATATATTTT.

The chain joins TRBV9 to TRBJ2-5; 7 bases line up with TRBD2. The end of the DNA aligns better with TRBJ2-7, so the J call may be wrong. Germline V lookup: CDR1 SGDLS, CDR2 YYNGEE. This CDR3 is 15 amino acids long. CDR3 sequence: CASNRVGGSSYEQYF. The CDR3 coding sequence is TGTGCCAGCAACAGAGTCGGGGGGTCTTCCTACGAGCAGTACTTC.

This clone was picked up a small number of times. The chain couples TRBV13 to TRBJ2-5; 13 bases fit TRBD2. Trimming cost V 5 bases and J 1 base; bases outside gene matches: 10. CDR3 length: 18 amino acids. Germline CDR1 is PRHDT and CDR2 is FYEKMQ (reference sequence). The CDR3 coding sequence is TGTGCCAGCAGCCGCGGGACTAGCGGGGACCCCGTCCAAGAGACCCAGTACTTC. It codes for CASSRGTSGDPVQETQYF.

The CDR3 DNA follows: TGTGCCAGCAGTTACCGGGGGCGGGCCGGGGAGCTGTTTTTT. The encoded protein is CASSYRGRAGELFF. The gene calls are TRBV6-5 and TRBJ2-2; D is tentatively TRBD1 or TRBD2 (6 bases each). The V and J ends lost 2 bases and 6 bases respectively, with 10 bases between them. Germline CDR1 and CDR2: MNHEY and SVGAGI. The CDR3 has 14 residues.

The CDR3 DNA follows: TGTGCCAGCAGCTCCGACAGGGGGCTTACTGAAGCTTTCTTT. Its translation: CASSSDRGLTEAFF. The chain recombines TRBV7-2 with TRBJ1-1, with TRBD1 matching 10 bases. V dropped 4 bases and J dropped 5; count of bases not matched to a gene: 4. The V gene's germline CDR1 is SGHTA and CDR2 FQGNSA. The CDR3 contains 14 residues.

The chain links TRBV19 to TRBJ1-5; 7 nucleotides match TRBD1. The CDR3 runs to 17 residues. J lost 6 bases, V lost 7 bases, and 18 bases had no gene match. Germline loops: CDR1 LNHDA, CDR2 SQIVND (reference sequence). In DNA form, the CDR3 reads TGTGCCAGTACTCCGCGGACAGGTAGGGAAGTCCGTCAGCCCCAGCATTTT. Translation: CASTPRTGREVRQPQHF.

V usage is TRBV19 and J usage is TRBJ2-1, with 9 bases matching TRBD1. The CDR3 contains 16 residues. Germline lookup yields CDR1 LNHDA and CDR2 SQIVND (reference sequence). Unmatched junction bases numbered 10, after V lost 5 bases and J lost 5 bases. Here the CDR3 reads CASSALAGTGNNEQFF. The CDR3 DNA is TGTGCCAGTAGTGCCTTGGCCGGGACAGGGAACAATGAGCAGTTCTTC.

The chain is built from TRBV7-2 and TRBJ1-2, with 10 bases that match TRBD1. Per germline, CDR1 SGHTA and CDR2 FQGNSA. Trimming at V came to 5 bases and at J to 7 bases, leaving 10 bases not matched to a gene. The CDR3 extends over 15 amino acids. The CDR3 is CASSTPWTGGGGYTF. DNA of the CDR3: TGTGCCAGCAGCACCCCTTGGACAGGGGGAGGTGGCTACACCTTC.